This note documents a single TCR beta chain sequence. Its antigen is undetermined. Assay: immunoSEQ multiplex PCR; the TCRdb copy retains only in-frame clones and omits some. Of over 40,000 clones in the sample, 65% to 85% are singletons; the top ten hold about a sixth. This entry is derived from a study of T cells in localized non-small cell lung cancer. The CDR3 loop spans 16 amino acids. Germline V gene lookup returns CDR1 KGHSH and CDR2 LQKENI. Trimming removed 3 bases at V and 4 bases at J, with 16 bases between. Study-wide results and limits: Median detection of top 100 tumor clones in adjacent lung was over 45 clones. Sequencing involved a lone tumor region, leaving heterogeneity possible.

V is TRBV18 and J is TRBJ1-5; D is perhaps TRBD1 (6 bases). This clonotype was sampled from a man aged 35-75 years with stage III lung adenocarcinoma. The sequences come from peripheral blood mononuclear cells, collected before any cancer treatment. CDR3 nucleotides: TGTGCCAGCTCACCCGGCGGGGGGGCTGGGAATCAGCCCCAGCATTTT. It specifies CASSPGGGAGNQPQHF.